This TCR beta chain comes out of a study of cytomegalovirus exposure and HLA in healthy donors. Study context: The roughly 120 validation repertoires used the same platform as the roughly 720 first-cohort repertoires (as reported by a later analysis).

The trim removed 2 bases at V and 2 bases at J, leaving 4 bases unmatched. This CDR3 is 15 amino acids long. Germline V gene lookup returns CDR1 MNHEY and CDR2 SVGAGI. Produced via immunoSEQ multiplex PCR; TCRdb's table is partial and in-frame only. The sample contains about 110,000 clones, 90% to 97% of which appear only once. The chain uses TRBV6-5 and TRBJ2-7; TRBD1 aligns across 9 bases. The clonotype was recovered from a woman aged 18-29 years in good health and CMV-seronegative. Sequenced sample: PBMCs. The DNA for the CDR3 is TGTGCCAGCAGTTACAGGACAGGGGACCCCTACGAGCAGTACTTC. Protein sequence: CASSYRTGDPYEQYF.